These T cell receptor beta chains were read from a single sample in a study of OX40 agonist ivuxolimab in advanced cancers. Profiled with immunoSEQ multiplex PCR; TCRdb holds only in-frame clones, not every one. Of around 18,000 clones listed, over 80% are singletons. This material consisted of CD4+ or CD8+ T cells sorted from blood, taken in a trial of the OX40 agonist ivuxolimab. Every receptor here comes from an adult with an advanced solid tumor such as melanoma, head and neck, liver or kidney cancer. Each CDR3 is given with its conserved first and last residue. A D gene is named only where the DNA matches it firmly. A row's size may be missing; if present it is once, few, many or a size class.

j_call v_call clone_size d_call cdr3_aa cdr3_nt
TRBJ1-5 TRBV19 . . CASTPGSNQPQHF TGTGCCAGTACCCCAGGTAGCAATCAGCCCCAGCATTTT
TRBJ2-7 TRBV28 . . CASSLTHRVYF TGTGCCAGCAGTTTGACCCACCGTGTGTACTTC
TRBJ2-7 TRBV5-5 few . CASSLDENEQYF TGTGCCAGCAGCTTGGATGAAAACGAGCAGTACTTC
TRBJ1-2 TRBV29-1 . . CSVDGQLINYGYTF TGCAGCGTTGACGGGCAGCTGATTAACTATGGCTACACCTTC
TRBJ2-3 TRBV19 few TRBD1 CASTTGQGTDTQYF TGTGCCAGTACCACGGGACAGGGCACAGATACGCAGTATTTT
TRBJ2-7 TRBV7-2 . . CASSEGDFSSYEQYF TGTGCCAGCAGCGAAGGGGACTTTTCCTCCTACGAGCAGTACTTC
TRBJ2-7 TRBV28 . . CASSPSDSYEQYF TGTGCCAGCAGTCCCTCGGACAGCTACGAGCAGTACTTC
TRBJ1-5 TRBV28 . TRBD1 CASSWTGVNQPQHF TGTGCCAGCAGCTGGACAGGGGTCAATCAGCCCCAGCATTTT
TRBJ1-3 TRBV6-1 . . CASSTESGNTIYF TGTGCCAGCAGTACGGAGTCTGGAAACACCATATATTTT
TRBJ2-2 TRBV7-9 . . CASSLWDRELFF TGTGCCAGCAGCTTATGGGATAGGGAGCTGTTTTTT
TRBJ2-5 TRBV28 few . CASSPLRGRGSETQYF TGTGCCAGCAGCCCCCTGCGGGGCAGGGGGTCGGAGACCCAGTACTTC
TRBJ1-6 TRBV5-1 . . CASSLEQLNNSPLHF TGCGCCAGCAGCTTGGAACAGCTGAATAATTCACCCCTCCACTTT
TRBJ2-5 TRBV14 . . CASSQARGSEQVLETQYF TGTGCCAGCAGCCAAGCGAGGGGGTCGGAGCAAGTGTTGGAGACCCAGTACTTC
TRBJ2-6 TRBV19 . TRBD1 CASSGRGLSGANVLTF TGTGCCAGTTCGGGCAGGGGGCTATCTGGGGCCAACGTCCTGACTTTC
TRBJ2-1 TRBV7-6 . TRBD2 CASSLGAGGVDNEQFF TGTGCCAGCAGCTTAGGAGCGGGAGGGGTAGACAATGAGCAGTTCTTC
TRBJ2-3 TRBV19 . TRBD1 CASSISTAGGYEDTQYF TGTGCCAGTAGTATATCAACGGCAGGGGGCTATGAAGATACGCAGTATTTT
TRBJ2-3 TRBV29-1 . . CSVDGAGGTDTQYF TGCAGCGTTGACGGGGCAGGGGGCACAGATACGCAGTATTTT
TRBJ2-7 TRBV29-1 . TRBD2 CSVDGTRDYEQYF TGCAGCGTTGACGGGACTAGGGATTACGAGCAGTACTTC
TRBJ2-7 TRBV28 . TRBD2 CASSFRGLAGGSGYEQYF TGTGCCAGCAGTTTTCGAGGGCTAGCGGGAGGATCTGGGTACGAGCAGTACTTC
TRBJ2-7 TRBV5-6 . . CASSLGTSTYEQYF TGTGCCAGCAGCTTAGGGACTTCAACCTACGAGCAGTACTTC
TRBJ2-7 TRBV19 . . CASSIGGHTYEQYF TGTGCCAGTAGTATAGGGGGACATACCTACGAGCAGTACTTC
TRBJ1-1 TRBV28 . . CATKDGTEAFF TGTGCCACCAAGGATGGCACTGAAGCTTTCTTT
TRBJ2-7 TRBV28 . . CASTHGGYEQYF TGTGCCAGCACCCATGGGGGTTACGAGCAGTACTTC
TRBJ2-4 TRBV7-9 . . CASSLWDSGDYNQYF TGTGCCAGCAGCCTCTGGGACTCAGGGGACTATAATCAGTACTTC
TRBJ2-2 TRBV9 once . CASSVGGRGELFF TGTGCCAGCAGCGTAGGGGGAAGGGGGGAGCTGTTTTTT
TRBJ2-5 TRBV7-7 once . CASSLVQGETQYF TGTGCTAGCAGCTTAGTCCAGGGAGAGACCCAGTACTTC
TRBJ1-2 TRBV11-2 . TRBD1 CASSLVGQAGDYTF TGTGCCAGCAGCTTAGTTGGACAGGCCGGGGACTACACCTTC
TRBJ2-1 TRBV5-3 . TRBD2 CASSLSGFINEQFF TGTGCCAGCAGCCTTAGCGGGTTTATCAATGAGCAGTTCTTC
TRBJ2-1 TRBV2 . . CASSERLASWNEQFF TGTGCCAGCAGTGAAAGGCTAGCGTCGTGGAATGAGCAGTTCTTC
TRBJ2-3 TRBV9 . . CASSVDGEDTQYF TGTGCCAGCAGCGTAGATGGGGAAGATACGCAGTATTTT
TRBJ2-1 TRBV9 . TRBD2 CASSATSGASYNEQFF TGTGCCAGCAGCGCGACTAGCGGGGCCTCCTACAATGAGCAGTTCTTC
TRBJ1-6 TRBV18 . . CASSEGHNSPLHF TGTGCCAGCTCAGAGGGCCATAATTCACCCCTCCACTTT
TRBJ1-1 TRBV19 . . CASSPLTVANTEAFF TGTGCCAGTAGTCCGTTGACAGTAGCAAACACTGAAGCTTTCTTT
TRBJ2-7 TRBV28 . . CASTPLLASYEQYF TGTGCCAGCACCCCACTACTAGCCTCCTACGAGCAGTACTTC
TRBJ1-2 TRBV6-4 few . CASSDGENYGYTF TGTGCCAGCAGTGACGGGGAGAACTATGGCTACACCTTC
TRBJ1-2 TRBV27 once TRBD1 CASSFQMTGVSYGYTF TGTGCCAGCAGTTTTCAGATGACAGGGGTGAGCTATGGCTACACCTTC
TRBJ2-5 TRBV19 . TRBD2 CASSLGTSGRETQYF TGTGCCAGTAGCCTGGGGACTAGCGGGAGAGAGACCCAGTACTTC
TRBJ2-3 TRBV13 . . CASSRRDFTDTQYF TGTGCCAGCAGTCGACGGGACTTCACAGATACGCAGTATTTT
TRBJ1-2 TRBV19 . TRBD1 CASSGMTGANYGYTF TGTGCCAGTAGTGGTATGACAGGGGCGAACTATGGCTACACCTTC
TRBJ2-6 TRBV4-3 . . CASSQVEVAGANVLTF TGCGCCAGCAGCCAAGTGGAGGTAGCTGGGGCCAACGTCCTGACTTTC
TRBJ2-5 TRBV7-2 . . CASSLFAGTQETQYF TGTGCCAGCAGCTTATTCGCAGGCACCCAAGAGACCCAGTACTTC
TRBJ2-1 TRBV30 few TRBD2 CAWSLGTSFNEQFF TGTGCCTGGAGCCTCGGGACTAGCTTCAATGAGCAGTTCTTC
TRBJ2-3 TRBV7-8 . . CASSLGSVAVSTDTQYF TGTGCCAGCAGCTTAGGTTCAGTTGCGGTAAGCACAGATACGCAGTATTTT
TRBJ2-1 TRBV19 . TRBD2 CASGLALSSYNEQFF TGTGCCAGTGGACTAGCACTGAGCTCCTACAATGAGCAGTTCTTC
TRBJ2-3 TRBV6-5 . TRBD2 CASSGLADPTDTQYF TGTGCCAGCAGCGGACTAGCGGACCCCACAGATACGCAGTATTTT
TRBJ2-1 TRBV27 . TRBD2 CASNLAGAYNEQFF TGTGCCAGCAATTTAGCGGGGGCCTACAATGAGCAGTTCTTC
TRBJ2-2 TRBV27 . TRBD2 CASSWTSGRTGELFF TGTGCCAGCAGTTGGACTAGCGGGAGGACCGGGGAGCTGTTTTTT
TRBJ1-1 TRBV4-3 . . CASSQDRGGTEAFF TGCGCCAGCAGCCAAGATCGGGGTGGGACTGAAGCTTTCTTT
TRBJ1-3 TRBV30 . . CAWTSGNTIYF TGTGCCTGGACCTCTGGAAACACCATATATTTT
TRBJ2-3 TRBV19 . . CASSLGTQGDTQYF TGTGCCAGTAGTTTGGGGACTCAAGGGGATACGCAGTATTTT
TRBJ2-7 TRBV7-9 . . CASSLGDSYEQYF TGTGCCAGCAGCTTAGGCGACAGCTACGAGCAGTACTTC
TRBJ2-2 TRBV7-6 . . CASSLLSATGELFF TGTGCCAGCAGCTTACTCAGTGCCACCGGGGAGCTGTTTTTT
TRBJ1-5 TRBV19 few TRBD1 CASIGTDHQPQHF TGTGCCAGTATAGGGACAGATCATCAGCCCCAGCATTTT
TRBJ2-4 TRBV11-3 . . CASSSDSTDIQYF TGTGCCAGCAGCTCGGATAGCACGGACATTCAGTACTTC
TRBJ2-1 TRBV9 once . CASSVYGLDSYNEQFF TGTGCCAGCAGCGTATATGGACTCGACTCCTACAATGAGCAGTTCTTC
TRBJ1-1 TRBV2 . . CAIPGRQNTEAFF TGTGCCATCCCGGGACGGCAGAACACTGAAGCTTTCTTT
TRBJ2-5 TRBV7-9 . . CASSNRFFQETQYF TGTGCCAGCTCTAATAGGTTTTTCCAAGAGACCCAGTACTTC
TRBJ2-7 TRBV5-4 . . CASRADSYEQYF TGTGCCAGCAGGGCTGATTCCTACGAGCAGTACTTC
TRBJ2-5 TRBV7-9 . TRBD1 CASSPRTGPIETQYF TGTGCCAGCAGCCCTCGGACAGGGCCGATAGAGACCCAGTACTTC